This T cell receptor beta chain was sequenced in a study of CD8+ T cells in alopecia areata. In each case, RNA was isolated and then reverse transcribed into cDNA as the sequencing template. Libraries were prepared by immunoSEQ multiplex PCR; TCRdb keeps only in-frame clonotypes and omits some of them. The data contain roughly 250,000 clones, under 80% of them seen just once; the ten biggest clones take up approximately 1.2%. It was from alopecia areata patients that lesional scalp punch biopsies and peripheral blood were collected. The source material was CD4+ T cells sorted from blood, sampled at week 0. The TCR comes from a human donor with alopecia areata.

CDR3 amino acids: CASSLRQGNTEAFF. The DNA for the CDR3 is TGTGCCAGCAGCTTAAGACAGGGGAACACTGAAGCTTTCTTT. V gene TRBV7-3 combines with J gene TRBJ1-1; 7 nucleotides match TRBD1. The trim removed 1 base at V and 1 base at J, leaving 0 bases unmatched. The CDR3 length is 14 residues. Germline values: CDR1 SGHTA, CDR2 FQGTGA.